The subject of this entry is one T cell receptor beta chain. Its cognate antigen has yet to be identified. Base qualities are missing; no much larger clone stands one base away. This sample is part of a study of T cell responses to AZD1222 COVID-19 vaccine (dated by TCRdb to the early 2020s). About the investigation overall: A total of just over 230 trial participants underwent TCR sequencing, of whom about 200 had received two doses of AZD1222 and 26 had received two doses of the MenACWY control vaccine. Trial participants were enrolled by age into subgroups of 18-55, 56-69 and 70-plus years, and about 150, 27 and 61 TCR-sequenced participants, respectively, were included in these subgroups.

The CDR3 regions of human TCRbeta chains were analyzed by immunosequencing. Under the source paper's analysis protocol: TCRs in the repertoires were compared against a reference library of SARS-CoV-2-specific TCRs that had been generated with the MIRA antigen-specificity platform. Breadth was defined as the fraction of unique TCRs that were SARS-CoV-2-associated, and depth was defined as the fraction of total T cells that were SARS-CoV-2-associated. Using the MIRA data, every spike-specific TCR was mapped to the spike region that the TCR reacted to and assigned to either a CD4 or a CD8 class. Log10-transformed breadth and depth values were compared by one-way ANOVA with Sidak's multiple comparisons tests. The table was pulled from immuneACCESS by TCRdb, which kept in-frame rearrangements only. Such tables lose some clones; where checked, under half of the loss comes from unresolved V genes, and the rest has no known cause. V and J calls and clone size are copied from that table; D and trimming were computed from the DNA. In all, the sample holds about 180,000 clones, and 80% to 95% of those were seen once. More than 1.5% of the sample is in the top ten clones.

Here V drops 7 bases and J drops 6 bases, and the junction holds 4 bases not matched to any gene. The cysteine opens and the phenylalanine closes a CDR3 of 13 amino acids. Only CDR3 DNA is held: 39 bases, read in frame from base 1. Via the germline V gene, CDR1 is MDHEN and CDR2 SYDVKM. General study outcomes and caveats: Only five to seven AZD1222 recipients were SARS-CoV-2 seropositive at baseline, limiting conclusions about previously exposed vaccinees. A significant rise in spike-specific TCR breadth and depth was observed after two AZD1222 doses relative to day 0 and relative to MenACWY recipients. No day 14 peak-response samples were available, so repertoires were characterized only after the peak T cell response. The 56-69-year group was small, and its depth increase did not reach significance, likely because of low power. Vaccine-associated CD4 TCRs spanned the whole spike protein, with dominant responses in regions 160-218 and 743-854. Epitopes outside the regions mutated in the B.1.351 and B.1.1.7 variants were reportedly recognized by nearly half of the unique spike-specific TCRs. Participants were mostly white British, with more females than males. The authors suggested clonal diversity may have been underestimated.

The sample's time point, from its label and the paper: about 28 days (+/-7) after the second vaccine dose. AZD1222 recipients with second doses at about 4 weeks or about 12 weeks were pooled, because spike-specific TCR depth and breadth did not differ between schedules. Vaccinee samples came from UK trials COV001 and COV002, including a single-blind randomized controlled phase 2/3 trial of AZD1222 (ChAdOx1 nCoV-19) in healthy adults. Trial participant PBMC samples were collected at day 0 and day 28 after the second dose for TCRbeta chain sequencing. The TCR sequence derives from an adult who received the AZD1222 COVID-19 vaccine. The rearranged segments are TRBV28 and TRBJ1-4; TRBD1 fits 8 bases in the junction. The sequencing here drew on peripheral blood, taken 28 days after the second AZD1222 dose. The nucleotide sequence reads TGTGCCAGCACCCGGGGACAGGATGAAAAACTGTTTTTT. Its coded protein is CASTRGQDEKLFF.